This T cell receptor beta chain was captured in a study of T-cell reconstitution after alpha-beta-depleted transplantation in children. Findings and caveats of the study: Day-60 TCRbeta diversity that was high in some patients was derived from surviving recipient T cells and thymic progenitors. Alpha-beta T cells about two months after transplant reportedly derived from several hundred expanded graft clones. T-cell counts and diversity at one year following transplant were attributed mainly to newly produced T cells.

To note about this clonotype: Its antigen is still unknown. A much larger clone differs from this one at a single base, so this may be a read error.

Construction of the TCRbeta library involved unique molecular identifiers. TCRdb re-called the PCR reads through MiXCR, storing one row per CDR3 protein. The table records a few hundred thousand distinct CDR3 sequences, approximately 7% of them present only once. CDR1 and CDR2 from the germline V gene are MDHEN and SYDVKM. V lost 7 bases and J lost 5; bases outside the gene matches: 10. There are 15 residues in the CDR3. The specimen was PBMCs, collected before TCRalphabeta/CD19-depleted stem cell transplant. This clonotype was sampled from a boy aged 2-9 years with acute lymphoblastic leukemia, due to receive a stem cell transplant. The genes are TRBV28 and TRBJ2-2; the match to TRBD2 covers 7 bases. The CDR3 reads CASNRSFGGTGELFF. The CDR3 coding sequence is TGTGCCAGCAATCGATCTTTCGGGGGGACCGGGGAGCTGTTTTTT.